This TCR beta chain appears in the sequencing data of a study of T cell responses to AZD1222 COVID-19 vaccine. Whole-study results and caveats: It should be noted that donors were predominantly white British and more often female, and clonal diversity was possibly underestimated.

V gave up 7 bases and J gave up 2 bases, with 32 bases separating them. Germline CDR1 and CDR2: SEHNR and FQNEAQ (reference sequence). CDR3 length equals 20 residues. Details on this clone: Its cognate antigen is unknown.

Only in-frame clones appear in the TCRdb table, and some are missing; sequencing was by immunoSEQ multiplex PCR. Among under 200,000 clones listed, approximately 89% were seen once. The sample in question was peripheral blood, obtained on day 0 of AZD1222 vaccination. The chain uses TRBV7-9 and TRBJ1-1; D may be TRBD1 (6 bases). This receptor was obtained from an adult in good health. As DNA, the CDR3 is TGTGCCAGCACTCTAGGGGGAGATGGGGCAAAAAGGGGGAGAAACACTGAAGCTTTCTTT. Amino acids: CASTLGGDGAKRGRNTEAFF.